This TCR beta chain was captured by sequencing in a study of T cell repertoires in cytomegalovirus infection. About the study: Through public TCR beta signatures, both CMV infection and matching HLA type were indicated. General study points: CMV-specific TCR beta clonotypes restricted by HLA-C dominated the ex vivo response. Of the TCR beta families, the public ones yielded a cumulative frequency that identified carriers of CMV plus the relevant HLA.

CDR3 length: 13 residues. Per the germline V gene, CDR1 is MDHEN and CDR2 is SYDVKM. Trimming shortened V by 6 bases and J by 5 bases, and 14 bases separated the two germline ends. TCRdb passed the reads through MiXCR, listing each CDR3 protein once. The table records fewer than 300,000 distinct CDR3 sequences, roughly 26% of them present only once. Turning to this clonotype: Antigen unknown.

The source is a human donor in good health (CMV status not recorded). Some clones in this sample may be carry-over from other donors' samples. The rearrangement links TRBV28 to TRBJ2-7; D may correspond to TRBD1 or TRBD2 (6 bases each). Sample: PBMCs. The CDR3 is CASSAGHRNEQYF. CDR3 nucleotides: TGTGCCAGCAGCGCGGGACACCGCAACGAGCAGTACTTC. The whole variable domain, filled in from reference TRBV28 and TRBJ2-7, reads DVKVTQSSRYLVKRTGEKVFLECVQDMDHENMFWYRQDPGLGLRLIYFSYDVKMKEKGDIPEGYSVSREKKERFSLILESASTNQTSMYLCASSAGHRNEQYFGPGTRLTVT.